This T cell receptor beta chain was recovered during a study of CD8+ T cells in alopecia areata. Turning to the study itself: Patients received oral tofacitinib, 5 to 10 mg twice daily, for moderate-to-severe alopecia areata.

In each case, RNA was isolated and then reverse transcribed into cDNA as the sequencing template. Sequenced by immunoSEQ multiplex PCR; TCRdb stores in-frame clones only, minus some. The sample shows 12,000 or so clones, approximately 57% of them seen only once. From alopecia areata patients, lesional scalp punch biopsies and peripheral blood were collected. The CDR3 sequence is 15 residues long. Per germline, CDR1 SGHVS and CDR2 FNYEAQ. The junction had 10 bases not matched to a gene; V was cut back by 5 bases and J by 6 bases. The J gene is TRBJ2-7, the V gene TRBV7-6; the match to TRBD1 covers 10 bases. The receptor was derived from a human donor with alopecia areata. The material sequenced was skin. The CDR3: CASSIAGTGALEQYF. In DNA form, the CDR3 reads TGTGCCAGCAGCATTGCCGGGACAGGGGCCCTCGAGCAGTACTTC.